The sample holds a few counts of the clone carrying this T cell receptor (beta chain). The antigen is unknown. The data were obtained in a study of human T cells and chemical hapten exposure. V dropped 5 bases and J dropped 2; count of bases not matched to a gene: 11. This CDR3 region has 17 residues. Study-level points and caveats: Relative to controls, expanded TCRs formed significantly more large CDR3 similarity clusters.

TCRdb re-derived calls from the RACE reads in MiXCR, one entry per CDR3 protein. The table includes 75,000 to 90,000 distinct CDR3 sequences, 10% detected once. Time point: patch test 1, 2 weeks after DPC sensitization. The treatment is: therapeutic diphenylcyclopropenone sensitization with weekly scalp DPC. The rearrangement joins TRBV12-3 or TRBV12-4 to TRBJ1-1, with 10 bases that match TRBD1. The input for sequencing was whole blood, taken in connection with sensitization to the hapten diphenylcyclopropenone (DPC). The sequence was collected from a woman aged 45-60 years with alopecia areata. Some clones in this sample may be carry-over from other donors' samples. This CDR3 is CASSTRQGATSNTEAFF. The CDR3 DNA is TGTGCCAGCAGTACCCGACAGGGGGCCACAAGTAACACTGAAGCTTTCTTT.